This T cell receptor beta chain was identified during a study of T cells in Graves' hyperthyroidism and ophthalmopathy. Broader study findings: Ophthalmopathy prediction by the model preceded onset by a median approximately 6.1 months.

Trimming took 6 bases from V and 6 from J, leaving 11 bases between them. The CDR3 is made up of 12 amino acids. The V gene's germline CDR1 is SQVTM and CDR2 ANQGSEA. This clonotype was counted many times. The antigen is undetermined. RNA transcripts served as the template for amplifying TCR beta CDR3 regions. HTBI primers were the set used in a first-round RT-PCR of the TCR CDR3. TCRdb re-derived calls from the multiplex PCR reads in MiXCR, one entry per CDR3 protein. Here the sample spans about 840,000 distinct CDR3 sequences, 35% to 45% being singletons. Not enrolled were patients with uncontrolled infection, other autoimmune disease, pregnancy or lactation. Diagnoses were made from clinical symptoms, serum measures (thyroxine and TRAb), thyroid ultrasound and orbital computed tomography.

Input material: blood. The sequence was collected from a man aged 18 to 35 with Graves' hyperthyroidism. The chain recombines TRBV29-1 with TRBJ2-2, with D unresolved. The CDR3 nucleotides are TGCAGCGTGGTCAGACTCTCCGGGGAGCTGTTTTTT. Its translation is CSVVRLSGELFF.